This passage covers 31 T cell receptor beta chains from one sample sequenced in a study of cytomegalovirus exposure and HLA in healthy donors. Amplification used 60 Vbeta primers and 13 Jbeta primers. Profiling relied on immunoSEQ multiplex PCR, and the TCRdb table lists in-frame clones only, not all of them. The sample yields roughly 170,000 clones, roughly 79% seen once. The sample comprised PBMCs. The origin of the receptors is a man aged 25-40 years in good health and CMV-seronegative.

Written as DNA, the CDR3 is TGTGCCAGCAGTTTGAGGACAGGGGGCCACTACGAGCAGTACTTC. Its protein product is CASSLRTGGHYEQYF. The chain combines TRBV6-5 with TRBJ2-7, with 11 positions matching TRBD1. The CDR3 contains 15 residues. CDR1 and CDR2 (germline): MNHEY, SVGAGI. The V and J ends lost 4 bases and 3 bases, in that order; junction bases with no gene match: 5.

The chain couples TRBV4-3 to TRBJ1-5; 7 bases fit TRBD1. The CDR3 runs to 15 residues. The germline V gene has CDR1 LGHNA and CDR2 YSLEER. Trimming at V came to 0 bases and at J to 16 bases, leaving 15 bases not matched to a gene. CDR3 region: CASSQELDRQGFIHF. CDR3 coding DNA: TGCGCCAGCAGCCAAGAATTGGATAGACAGGGTTTTATACATTTT.

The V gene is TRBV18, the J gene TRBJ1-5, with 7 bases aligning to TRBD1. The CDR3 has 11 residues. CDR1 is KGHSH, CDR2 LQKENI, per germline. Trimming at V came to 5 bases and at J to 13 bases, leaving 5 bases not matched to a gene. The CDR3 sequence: CASSDGQVQHF. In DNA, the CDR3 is TGTGCCAGCTCAGACGGACAGGTTCAGCATTTT.

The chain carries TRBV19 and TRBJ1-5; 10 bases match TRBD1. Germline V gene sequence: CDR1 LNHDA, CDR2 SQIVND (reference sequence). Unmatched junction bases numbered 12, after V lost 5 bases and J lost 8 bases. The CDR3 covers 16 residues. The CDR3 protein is CASSSTGTGAMEPQHF. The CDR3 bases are TGTGCCAGTAGTTCAACCGGGACAGGGGCTATGGAGCCCCAGCATTTT.

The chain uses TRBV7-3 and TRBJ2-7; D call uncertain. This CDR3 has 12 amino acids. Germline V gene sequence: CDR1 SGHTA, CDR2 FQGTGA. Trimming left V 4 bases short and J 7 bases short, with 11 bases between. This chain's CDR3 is CASSSTVGEQYF. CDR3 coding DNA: TGTGCCAGCAGCTCTACCGTCGGGGAGCAGTACTTC.

The CDR3 DNA reads TGCGCCAGCAGCTTGTCGTTAGACCAAGAGACCCAGTACTTC. Its translation is CASSLSLDQETQYF. The chain joins TRBV5-1 to TRBJ2-5; D is unclear. Trimming stripped 1 base from V and 0 bases from J, with 7 bases between. The germline V gene encodes CDR1 SGHRS and CDR2 YFSETQ. This CDR3 contains 14 residues.

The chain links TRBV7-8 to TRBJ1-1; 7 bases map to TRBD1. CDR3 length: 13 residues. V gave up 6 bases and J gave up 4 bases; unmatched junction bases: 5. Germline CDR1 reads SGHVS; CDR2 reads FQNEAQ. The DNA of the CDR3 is TGTGCCAGCAGAACCAGGGGGAGCACTGAAGCTTTCTTT. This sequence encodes CASRTRGSTEAFF.

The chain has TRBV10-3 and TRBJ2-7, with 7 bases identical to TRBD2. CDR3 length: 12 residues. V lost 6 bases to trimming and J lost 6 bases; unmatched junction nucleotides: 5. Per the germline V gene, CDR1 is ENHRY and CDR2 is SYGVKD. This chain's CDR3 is CAIRPGEGEQYF. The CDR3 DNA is TGTGCCATCAGGCCGGGGGAGGGCGAGCAGTACTTC.

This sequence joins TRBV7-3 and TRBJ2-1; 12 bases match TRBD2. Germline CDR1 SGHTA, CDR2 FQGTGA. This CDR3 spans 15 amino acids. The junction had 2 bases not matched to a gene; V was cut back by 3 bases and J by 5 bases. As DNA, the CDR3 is TGTGCCAGCAGCTTGAGGACTAGCGGGAACAATGAGCAGTTCTTC. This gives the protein CASSLRTSGNNEQFF.

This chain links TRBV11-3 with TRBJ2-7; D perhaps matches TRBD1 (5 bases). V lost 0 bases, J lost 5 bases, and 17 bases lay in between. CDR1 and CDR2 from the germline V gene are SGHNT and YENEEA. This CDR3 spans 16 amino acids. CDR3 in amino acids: CASSLDGRGGKDEQYF. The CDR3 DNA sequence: TGTGCCAGCAGCTTAGATGGTAGGGGTGGAAAGGACGAGCAGTACTTC.

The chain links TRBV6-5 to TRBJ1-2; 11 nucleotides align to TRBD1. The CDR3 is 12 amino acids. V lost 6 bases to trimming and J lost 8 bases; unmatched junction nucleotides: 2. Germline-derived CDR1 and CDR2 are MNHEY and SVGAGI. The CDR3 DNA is TGTGCCAGCAGCCGGACAGGGGGCGGCTACACCTTC. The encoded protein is CASSRTGGGYTF.

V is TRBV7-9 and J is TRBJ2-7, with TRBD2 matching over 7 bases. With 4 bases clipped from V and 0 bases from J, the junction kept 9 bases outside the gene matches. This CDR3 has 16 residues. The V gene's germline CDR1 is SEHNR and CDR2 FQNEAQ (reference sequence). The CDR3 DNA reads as TGTGCCAGCAGCTCCGGGGGAGGGTCCACCTCCTACGAGCAGTACTTC. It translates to CASSSGGGSTSYEQYF. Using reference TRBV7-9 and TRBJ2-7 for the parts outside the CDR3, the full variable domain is DTGVSQNPRHKITKRGQNVTFRCDPISEHNRLYWYRQTLGQGPEFLTYFQNEAQLEKSRLLSDRFSAERPKGSFSTLEIQRTEQGDSAMYLCASSSGGGSTSYEQYFGPGTRLTVT.

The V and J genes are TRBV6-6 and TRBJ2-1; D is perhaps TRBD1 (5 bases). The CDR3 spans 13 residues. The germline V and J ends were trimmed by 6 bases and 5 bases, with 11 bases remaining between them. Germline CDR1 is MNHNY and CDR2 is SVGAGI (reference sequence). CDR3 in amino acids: CASRRGPDNEQFF. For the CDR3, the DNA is TGTGCCAGCAGAAGGGGCCCAGACAATGAGCAGTTCTTC.

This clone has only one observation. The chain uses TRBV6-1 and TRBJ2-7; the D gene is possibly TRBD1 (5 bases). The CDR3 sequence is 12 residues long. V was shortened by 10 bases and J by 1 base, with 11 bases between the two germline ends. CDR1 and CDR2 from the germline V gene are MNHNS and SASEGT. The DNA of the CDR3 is TGTGCCACCTGGGGCCCATCCTACGAGCAGTACTTC. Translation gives CATWGPSYEQYF.

CDR3 protein: CASSPLAGSPYEQYF. As DNA, the CDR3 is TGTGCCAGCAGTCCACTAGCGGGATCTCCCTACGAGCAGTACTTC. V is TRBV6-1 and J is TRBJ2-5, with TRBD2 matching over 10 bases. The end of the DNA fits TRBJ2-7 better, so the J call may be wrong. Germline V gene lookup returns CDR1 MNHNS and CDR2 SASEGT. This CDR3 has 15 residues.

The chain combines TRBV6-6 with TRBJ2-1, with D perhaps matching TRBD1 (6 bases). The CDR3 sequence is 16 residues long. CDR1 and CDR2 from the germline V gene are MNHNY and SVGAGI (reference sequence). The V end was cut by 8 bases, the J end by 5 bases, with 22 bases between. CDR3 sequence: CASYLAEGVVNNEQFF. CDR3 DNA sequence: TGTGCCAGCTATCTAGCTGAGGGGGTCGTGAACAATGAGCAGTTCTTC.

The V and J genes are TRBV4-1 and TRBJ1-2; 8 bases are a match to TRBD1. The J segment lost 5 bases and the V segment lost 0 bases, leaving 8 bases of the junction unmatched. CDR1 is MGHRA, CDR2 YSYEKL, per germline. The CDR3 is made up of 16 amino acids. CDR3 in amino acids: CASSQERVGTGYGYTF. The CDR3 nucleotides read TGCGCCAGCAGCCAAGAGAGGGTCGGGACAGGTTATGGCTACACCTTC.

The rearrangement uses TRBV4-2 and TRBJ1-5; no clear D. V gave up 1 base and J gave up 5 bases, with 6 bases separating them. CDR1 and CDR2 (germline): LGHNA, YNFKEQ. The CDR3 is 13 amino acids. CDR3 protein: CASSQGTDQPQHF. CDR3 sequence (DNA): TGTGCCAGCAGCCAAGGCACAGATCAGCCCCAGCATTTT.

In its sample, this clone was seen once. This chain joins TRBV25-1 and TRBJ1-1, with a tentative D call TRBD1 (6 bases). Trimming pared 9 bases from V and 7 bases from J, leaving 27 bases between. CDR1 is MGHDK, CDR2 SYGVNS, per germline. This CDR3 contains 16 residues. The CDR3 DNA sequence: TGTGCCAGTAAAGCTAGAACGGGACAAAGGGGTGGTGAAGCTTTCTTT. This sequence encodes CASKARTGQRGGEAFF. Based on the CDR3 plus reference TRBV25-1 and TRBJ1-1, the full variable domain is EADIYQTPRYLVIGTGKKITLECSQTMGHDKMYWYQQDPGMELHLIHYSYGVNSTEKGDLSSESTVSRIRTEHFPLTLESARPSHTSQYLCASKARTGQRGGEAFFGQGTRLTVV.

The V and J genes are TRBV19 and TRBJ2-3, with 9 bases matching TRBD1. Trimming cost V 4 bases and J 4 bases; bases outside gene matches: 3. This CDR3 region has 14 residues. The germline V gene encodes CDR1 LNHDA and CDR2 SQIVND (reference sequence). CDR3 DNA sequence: TGTGCCAGTAGTAGGGACAGGGACGCAGATACGCAGTATTTT. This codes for CASSRDRDADTQYF.

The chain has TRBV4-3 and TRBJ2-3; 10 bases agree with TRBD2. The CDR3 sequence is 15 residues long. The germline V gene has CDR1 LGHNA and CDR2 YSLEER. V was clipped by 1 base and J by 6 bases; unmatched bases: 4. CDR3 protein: CASSQVGSGGDTQYF. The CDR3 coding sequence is TGCGCCAGCAGCCAAGTGGGTAGCGGGGGGGATACGCAGTATTTT.

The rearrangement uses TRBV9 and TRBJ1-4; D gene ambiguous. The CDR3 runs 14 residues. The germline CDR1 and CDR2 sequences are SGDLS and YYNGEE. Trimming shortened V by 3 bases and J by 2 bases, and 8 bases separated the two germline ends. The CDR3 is CASSATVTNEKLFF. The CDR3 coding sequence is TGTGCCAGCAGCGCTACAGTGACTAATGAAAAACTGTTTTTT.

The CDR3 DNA is TGTGCCAGCAGCTACAGGCTGCCGGGAAACACCATATATTTT. It encodes CASSYRLPGNTIYF. This sequence joins TRBV5-6 and TRBJ1-3, with a possible D match to TRBD1 (5 bases). V dropped 3 bases and J dropped 4 bases, with 11 bases sitting between them. CDR1 SGHDT and CDR2 YYEEEE come from the germline V gene. The CDR3 extends over 14 amino acids. The full variable domain, in which reference TRBV5-6 and TRBJ1-3 provide the parts outside the CDR3, is DAGVTQSPTHLIKTRGQQVTLRCSPKSGHDTVSWYQQALGQGPQFIFQYYEEEERQRGNFPDRFSGHQFPNYSSELNVNALLLGDSALYLCASSYRLPGNTIYFGEGSWLTVV.

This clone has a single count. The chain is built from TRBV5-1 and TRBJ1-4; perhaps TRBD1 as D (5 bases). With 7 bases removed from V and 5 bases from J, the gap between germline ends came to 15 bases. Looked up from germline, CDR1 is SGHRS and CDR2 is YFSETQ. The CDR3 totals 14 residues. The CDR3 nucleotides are TGCGCCAGCGGCCCGACAGCCGAGAATGAAAAACTGTTTTTT. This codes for CASGPTAENEKLFF.

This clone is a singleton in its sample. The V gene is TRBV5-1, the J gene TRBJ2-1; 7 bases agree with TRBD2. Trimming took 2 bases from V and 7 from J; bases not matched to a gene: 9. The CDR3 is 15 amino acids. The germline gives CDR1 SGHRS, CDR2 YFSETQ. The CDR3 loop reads CASSLAGPLANEQFF. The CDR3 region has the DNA TGCGCCAGCAGCTTAGCGGGGCCCCTCGCGAATGAGCAGTTCTTC.

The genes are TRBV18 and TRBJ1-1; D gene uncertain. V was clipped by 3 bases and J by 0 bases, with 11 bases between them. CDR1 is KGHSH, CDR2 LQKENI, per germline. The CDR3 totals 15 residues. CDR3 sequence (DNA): TGTGCCAGCTCACCCCGTGCACAGATGAACACTGAAGCTTTCTTT. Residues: CASSPRAQMNTEAFF.

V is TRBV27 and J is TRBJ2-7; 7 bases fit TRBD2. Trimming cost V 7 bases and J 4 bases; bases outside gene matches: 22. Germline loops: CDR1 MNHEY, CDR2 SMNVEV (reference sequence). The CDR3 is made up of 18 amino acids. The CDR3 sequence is CASTQAVGRASGPYEQYF. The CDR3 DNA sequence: TGTGCCAGCACCCAGGCGGTGGGCAGGGCTAGCGGACCTTACGAGCAGTACTTC.

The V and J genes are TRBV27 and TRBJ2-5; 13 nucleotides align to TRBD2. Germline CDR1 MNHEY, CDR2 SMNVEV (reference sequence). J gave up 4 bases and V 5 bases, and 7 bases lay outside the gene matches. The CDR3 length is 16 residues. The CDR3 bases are TGTGCCAGCAGTCCAAGACTAGCGGGAGGTAGAGAGACCCAGTACTTC. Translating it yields CASSPRLAGGRETQYF.

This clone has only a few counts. CDR3 residues: CSVVGGKETQYF. The DNA of the CDR3 is TGCAGCGTTGTTGGGGGGAAAGAGACCCAGTACTTC. The V and J genes are TRBV29-1 and TRBJ2-5; D perhaps matches TRBD2 (6 bases). Germline CDR1 reads SQVTM; CDR2 reads ANQGSEA. Trimming took off 4 bases at V and 3 bases at J, with 9 bases between the two ends. This CDR3 contains 12 residues.

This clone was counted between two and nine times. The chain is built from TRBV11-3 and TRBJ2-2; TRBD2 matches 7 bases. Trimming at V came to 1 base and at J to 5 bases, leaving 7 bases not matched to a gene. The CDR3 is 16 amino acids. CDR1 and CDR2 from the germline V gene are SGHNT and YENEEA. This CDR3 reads CASSLAQTSYTGELFF. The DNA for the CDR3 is TGTGCCAGCAGCTTAGCCCAGACTAGCTATACCGGGGAGCTGTTTTTT. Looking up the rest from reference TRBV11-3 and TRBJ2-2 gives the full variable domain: EAGVVQSPRYKIIEKKQPVAFWCNPISGHNTLYWYLQNLGQGPELLIRYENEEAVDDSQLPKDRFSAERLKGVDSTLKIQPAELGDSAVYLCASSLAQTSYTGELFFGEGSRLTVL.

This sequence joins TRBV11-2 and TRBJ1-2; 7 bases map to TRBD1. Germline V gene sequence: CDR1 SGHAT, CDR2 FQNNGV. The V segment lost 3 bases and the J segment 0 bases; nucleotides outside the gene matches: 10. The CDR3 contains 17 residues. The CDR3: CASSFNRGLSSNYGYTF. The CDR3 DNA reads TGTGCCAGCAGCTTTAACAGGGGCCTCTCATCTAACTATGGCTACACCTTC.